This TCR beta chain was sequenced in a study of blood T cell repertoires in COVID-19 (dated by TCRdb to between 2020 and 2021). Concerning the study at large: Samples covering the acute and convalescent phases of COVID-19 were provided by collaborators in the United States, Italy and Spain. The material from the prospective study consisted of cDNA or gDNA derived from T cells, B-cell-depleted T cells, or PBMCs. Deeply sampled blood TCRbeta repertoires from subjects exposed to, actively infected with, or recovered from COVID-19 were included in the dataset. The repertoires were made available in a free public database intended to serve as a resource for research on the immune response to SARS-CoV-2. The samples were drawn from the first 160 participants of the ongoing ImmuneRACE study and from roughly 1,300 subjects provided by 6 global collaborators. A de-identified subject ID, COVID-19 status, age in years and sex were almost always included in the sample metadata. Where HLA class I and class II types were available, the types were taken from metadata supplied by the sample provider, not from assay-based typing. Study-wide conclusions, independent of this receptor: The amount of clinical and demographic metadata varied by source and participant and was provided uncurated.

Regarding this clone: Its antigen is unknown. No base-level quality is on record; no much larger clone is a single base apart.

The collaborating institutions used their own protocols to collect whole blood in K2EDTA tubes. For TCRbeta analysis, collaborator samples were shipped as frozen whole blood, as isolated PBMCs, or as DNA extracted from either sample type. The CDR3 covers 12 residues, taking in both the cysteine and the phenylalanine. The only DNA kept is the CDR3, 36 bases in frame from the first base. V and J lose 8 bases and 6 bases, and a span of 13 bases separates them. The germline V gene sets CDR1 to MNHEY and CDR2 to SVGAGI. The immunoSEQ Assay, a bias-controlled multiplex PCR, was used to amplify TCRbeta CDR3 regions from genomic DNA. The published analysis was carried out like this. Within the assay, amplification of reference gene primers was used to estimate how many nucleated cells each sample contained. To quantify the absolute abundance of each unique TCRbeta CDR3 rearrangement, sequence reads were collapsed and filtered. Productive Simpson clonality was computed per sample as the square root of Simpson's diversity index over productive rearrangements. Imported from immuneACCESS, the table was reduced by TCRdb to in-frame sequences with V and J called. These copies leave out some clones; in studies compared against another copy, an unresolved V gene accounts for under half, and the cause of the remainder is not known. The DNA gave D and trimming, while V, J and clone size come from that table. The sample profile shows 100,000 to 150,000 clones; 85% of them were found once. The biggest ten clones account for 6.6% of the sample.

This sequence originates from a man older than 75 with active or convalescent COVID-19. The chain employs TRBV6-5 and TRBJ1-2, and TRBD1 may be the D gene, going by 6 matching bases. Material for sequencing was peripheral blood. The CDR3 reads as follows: CASRRGADGYTF. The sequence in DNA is TGTGCCAGCCGGCGGGGGGCGGATGGCTACACCTTC.